One TCR beta chain is described in this entry. No antigen is known for it. Total RNA extraction produced at least 5 micrograms (per sample) for the study. The data are from a study of blood T cells in healthy people across ages. The second PCR ran about 6 to 11 cycles with a sample-barcoded 5' primer and J-beta primers. Via MiXCR, TCRdb re-called the 5' RACE reads, giving one row per CDR3 protein. The table lists more than 650,000 distinct CDR3 sequences, 53% of them singletons. Regarding the study as a whole: Comparison with aged donors showed that long-lived donors had more naive CD4+ cells and higher diversity. It was held that the diversity estimates obtained from one million T cells were underestimates.

The V gene lost 5 bases and the J gene lost 11 bases, with 21 bases spanning the gap. This CDR3 comprises 13 residues. Germline lookup yields CDR1 DFQATT and CDR2 SNEGSKA (reference sequence). This TCR derives from a man older than 75 in good health. This chain uses TRBV20-1 with TRBJ2-5; no clear D. Sequenced: blood. For the CDR3, the DNA is TGCAGTGCTGGAGTACCAAAGGATGATAAGCAGTACTTC. Amino acids: CSAGVPKDDKQYF.